This T cell receptor beta chain was sequenced in a study of cytomegalovirus exposure and HLA in healthy donors. As for this clone: The antigen is undetermined.

This CDR3 is built from 15 residues. Per germline, CDR1 SQVTM and CDR2 ANQGSEA. V lost 1 base and J lost 4, with 16 bases in between. The study ran its PCR with 60 Vbeta and 13 Jbeta primers. Here immunoSEQ multiplex PCR was the method, and the copy in TCRdb shows in-frame clones only, minus some. The table records approximately 170,000 clones, roughly 80% of them present only once. Study-level results: Later analysis identified over 15,000 TCR beta sequences associated with HLA alleles, using a false discovery rate threshold of 0.05. When the data were analyzed later, several of the most significant clusters appeared to be linked to common viral pathogens.

Sequenced: PBMCs. The clonotype was recovered from a female donor in good health and CMV-seronegative. The chain has TRBV29-1 and TRBJ1-2; D is ambiguous. CDR3 DNA sequence: TGCAGCGTTGAAGCCCGGGCAGTGGAGGGCTATGGCTACACCTTC. Translated, it gives CSVEARAVEGYGYTF.